This T cell receptor (beta chain) was found in a study of blood T cell repertoires in COVID-19. Study at large: Samples taken during acute and convalescent COVID-19 were collected in the United States, Italy and Spain.

The germline gives CDR1 SNHLY, CDR2 FYNNEI. The V and J ends lost 3 bases and 0 bases, in that order; junction bases with no gene match: 2. CDR3 length: 14 residues. Only in-frame clones appear in the TCRdb table, and some are missing; sequencing was by immunoSEQ multiplex PCR. This repertoire shows just over 300,000 clones, around 84% found once; its top ten account for about 4.1%. The sequencing input was PBMCs or T cells enriched from blood (not recorded which). This sequence joins TRBV2 and TRBJ2-7, with TRBD1 matching 7 bases. The clonotype comes from a man aged 30 to 39 who had recovered from COVID-19. CDR3 sequence reads: CASSDTGASYEQYF. CDR3 DNA sequence: TGTGCCAGCAGTGACACAGGGGCCTCCTACGAGCAGTACTTC. Drawing the rest from reference TRBV2 and TRBJ2-7, the complete variable domain is EPEVTQTPSHQVTQMGQEVILRCVPISNHLYFYWYRQILGQKVEFLVSFYNNEISEKSEIFDDQFSVERPDGSNFTLKIRSTKLEDSAMYFCASSDTGASYEQYFGPGTRLTVT.